Shown below are 13 T cell receptor beta chains from a single sample sequenced in a study of blood T cell repertoires in COVID-19. Data came from immunoSEQ multiplex PCR; TCRdb stores just in-frame clones and leaves some out. The sample consists of some 120,000 clones, over 55% of them appearing once. The sequencing sample was made of peripheral blood. The source of these receptors is a woman between 65 and 79 years old with acute or convalescent COVID-19.

The chain couples TRBV29-1 to TRBJ1-1; no firm D call. This CDR3 has 10 residues. Germline values: CDR1 SQVTM, CDR2 ANQGSEA. The V end lost 6 bases, the J end lost 3 bases, and 5 bases lay between the germline ends. CDR3 sequence (DNA): TGCAGCGTCCGGTACACTGAAGCTTTCTTT. As protein: CSVRYTEAFF.

This sequence joins TRBV27 and TRBJ1-5; TRBD1 agrees at 8 bases. The CDR3 is made up of 15 amino acids. Germline values: CDR1 MNHEY, CDR2 SMNVEV (reference sequence). With 6 bases clipped from V and 4 bases from J, the junction kept 8 bases outside the gene matches. In DNA, the CDR3 is TGTGCCAGCAGCCAAGACAGGGGATCAAATCAGCCCCAGCATTTT. Its protein is CASSQDRGSNQPQHF.

The genes are TRBV7-9 and TRBJ2-7; tentative D call: TRBD1 (5 bases). CDR1 is SEHNR, CDR2 FQNEAQ, per germline (reference sequence). V was shortened by 5 bases and J by 0 bases, with 8 bases between the two germline ends. The CDR3 contains 13 residues. The CDR3 DNA is TGTGCCAGCAGCCCTGACAGCTCCTACGAGCAGTACTTC. Residues: CASSPDSSYEQYF.

This clone occurred once. V and J are TRBV6-5 and TRBJ1-4, with D hard to call. Germline V gene lookup returns CDR1 MNHEY and CDR2 SVGAGI. This CDR3 region has 14 residues. The V end was cut by 2 bases, the J end by 5 bases, with 9 bases between. The CDR3, as DNA: TGTGCCAGCAGTTACGAGACAAAGAATGAAAAACTGTTTTTT. This encodes CASSYETKNEKLFF.

CDR3 in amino acids: CSGRESGNTIYF. Written as DNA, the CDR3 is TGCAGCGGAAGGGAGAGTGGAAACACCATATATTTT. This chain links TRBV29-1 with TRBJ1-3; D unclear. V was clipped by 7 bases and J by 3 bases, with 10 bases between them. This CDR3 region has 12 residues. Germline V gene data show CDR1 as SQVTM and CDR2 as ANQGSEA.

The V call is TRBV7-2, the J call TRBJ2-7; D unclear. CDR1 and CDR2 from the germline V gene are SGHTA and FQGNSA. The CDR3 covers 13 residues. Trimming shortened V by 4 bases and J by 3 bases, and 10 bases separated the two germline ends. The DNA of the CDR3 is TGTGCCAGCAGCTCTACCGACTTCTACGAGCAGTACTTC. Translating gives CASSSTDFYEQYF.

This clone was recorded a few times. DNA of the CDR3: TGTGCCACCACAAAAAGCAGGGAAGAGACCCAGTACTTC. Translating it yields CATTKSREETQYF. This chain uses TRBV5-4 with TRBJ2-5; D may be TRBD1 (5 bases). Germline CDR1 SGHNT, CDR2 YYREEE (reference sequence). CDR3 length equals 13 residues. V was cut by 9 bases and J by 3 bases, with 15 bases left in between.

This sequence joins TRBV2 and TRBJ2-6; possibly TRBD1 for D (5 bases). Trimming stripped 8 bases from V and 0 bases from J, with 8 bases between. The CDR3 has 14 amino acids. Per germline, CDR1 SNHLY and CDR2 FYNNEI. CDR3 nucleotide sequence: TGTGCCAGCCTAGGGGTCTCTGGGGCCAACGTCCTGACTTTC. This encodes CASLGVSGANVLTF.

This clone was counted ten times or more. J is TRBJ1-5 and V is TRBV2; D possibly corresponds to TRBD1 (6 bases). Germline CDR1 is SNHLY and CDR2 is FYNNEI. Trimming removed 8 bases at V and 7 bases at J, with 18 bases between. The CDR3 consists of 14 residues. The CDR3 sequence: CASGELRGNQPQHF. The CDR3 nucleotides are TGTGCCAGCGGGGAACTCAGGGGAAACCAGCCCCAGCATTTT.

Only one count was recorded for this clone. This CDR3 is CATSPDSYEQYF. DNA for the CDR3: TGTGCCACCTCGCCGGACAGTTACGAGCAGTACTTC. This chain uses TRBV10-3 with TRBJ2-7; TRBD1 is a possible D gene (6 bases). V lost 10 bases to trimming and J lost 4 bases, with 14 bases between them. The CDR3 covers 12 residues. Germline V gives CDR1 ENHRY, CDR2 SYGVKD.

The V and J genes are TRBV19 and TRBJ1-1, with unresolved D. V gave up 3 bases and J gave up 4 bases, with 15 bases separating them. This CDR3 comprises 15 residues. Germline assignment: CDR1 LNHDA and CDR2 SQIVND (reference sequence). CDR3 DNA: TGTGCCAGTAGTATTCCGGCGGGTTCGGGCACTGAAGCTTTCTTT. As protein: CASSIPAGSGTEAFF.

This chain connects TRBV5-1 to TRBJ1-4; 9 bases fit TRBD1. V shed 7 bases, J shed 4 bases, and the junction held 5 bases outside the gene matches. Germline V gene sequence: CDR1 SGHRS, CDR2 YFSETQ. The CDR3 totals 14 residues. CDR3 in amino acids: CASSGTGSNEKLFF. In DNA, the CDR3 is TGCGCCAGCTCTGGGACAGGGAGTAATGAAAAACTGTTTTTT.

The gene calls are TRBV11-2 and TRBJ1-1, with a weak D call TRBD1 (6 bases). Germline CDR1 and CDR2: SGHAT and FQNNGV. The CDR3 loop spans 15 amino acids. Trimming took 2 bases from V and 4 from J, leaving 14 bases between them. CDR3 residues: CASSLMGGQSTEAFF. CDR3 nucleotides: TGTGCCAGCAGCTTAATGGGGGGGCAGTCCACTGAAGCTTTCTTT.